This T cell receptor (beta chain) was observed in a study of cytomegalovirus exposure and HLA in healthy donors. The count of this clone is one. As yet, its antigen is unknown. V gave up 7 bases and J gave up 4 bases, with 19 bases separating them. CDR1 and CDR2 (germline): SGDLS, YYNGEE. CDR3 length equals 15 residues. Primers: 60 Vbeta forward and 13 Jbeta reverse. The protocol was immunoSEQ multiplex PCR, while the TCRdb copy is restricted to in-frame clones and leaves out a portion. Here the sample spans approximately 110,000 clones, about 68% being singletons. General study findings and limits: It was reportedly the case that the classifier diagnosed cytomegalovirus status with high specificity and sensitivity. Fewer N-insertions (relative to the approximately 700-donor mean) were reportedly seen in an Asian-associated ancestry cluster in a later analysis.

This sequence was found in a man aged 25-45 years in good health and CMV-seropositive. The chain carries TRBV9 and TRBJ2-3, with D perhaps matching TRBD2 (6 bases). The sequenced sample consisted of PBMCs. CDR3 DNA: TGTGCCAGCGGATCGGAGGGAGAGCCGGCAGATACGCAGTATTTT. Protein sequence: CASGSEGEPADTQYF.